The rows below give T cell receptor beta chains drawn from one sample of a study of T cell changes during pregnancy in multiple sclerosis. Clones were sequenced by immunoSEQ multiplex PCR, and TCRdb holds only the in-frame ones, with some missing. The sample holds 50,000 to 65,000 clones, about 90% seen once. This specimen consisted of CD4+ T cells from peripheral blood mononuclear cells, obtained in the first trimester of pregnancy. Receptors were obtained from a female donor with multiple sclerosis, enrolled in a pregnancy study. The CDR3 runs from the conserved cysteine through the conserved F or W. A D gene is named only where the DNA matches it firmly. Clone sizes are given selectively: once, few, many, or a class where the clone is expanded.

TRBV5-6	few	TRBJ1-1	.	TGTGCCAGCAGCTTGGTCGGGTCCCCGAACACTGAAGCTTTCTTT	CASSLVGSPNTEAFF
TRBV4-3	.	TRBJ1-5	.	TGCGCCAGCAGCCAAGGGACAAGTGGCAGTCAGCCCCAGCATTTT	CASSQGTSGSQPQHF
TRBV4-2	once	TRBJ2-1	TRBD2	TGTGCCAGCAGCCAAGATCTCGGACTAGCGGGGGGTTATGAGCAGTTCTTC	CASSQDLGLAGGYEQFF
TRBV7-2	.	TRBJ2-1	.	TGTGCCAGCAGCTTAGTTGCAGTCCTCTCCTACAATGAGCAGTTCTTC	CASSLVAVLSYNEQFF
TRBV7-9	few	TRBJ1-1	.	TGTGCCAGCAGGACACAGGAGGGATCCACTGAAGCTTTCTTT	CASRTQEGSTEAFF
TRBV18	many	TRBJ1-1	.	TGTGCCAGCTCACCATTGCCCGGGGGCACTGAAGCTTTCTTT	CASSPLPGGTEAFF
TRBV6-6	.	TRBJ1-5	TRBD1	TGTGCCAGCAGTTCCGGGACAGGGAGTAATCAGCCCCAGCATTTT	CASSSGTGSNQPQHF
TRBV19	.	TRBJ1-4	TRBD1	TGTGCCAGTAGTAGTACAGGGGGCAGGGATGAAAAACTGTTTTTT	CASSSTGGRDEKLFF
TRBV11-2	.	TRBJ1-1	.	TGTGCCAGCAGCTCGCTGGACAGGAACACTGAAGCTTTCTTT	CASSSLDRNTEAFF
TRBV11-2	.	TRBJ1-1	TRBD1	TGTGCCAGCAGCTTAGATCCGGGACAGGGAGAAGCTTTCTTT	CASSLDPGQGEAFF
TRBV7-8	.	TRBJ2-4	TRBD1	TGTGCCAGCAGCTTGTTCGATGTTGACAGGGGAAACATTCAGTACTTC	CASSLFDVDRGNIQYF
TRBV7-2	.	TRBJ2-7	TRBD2	TGTGCCAGCAGCTTCGGGGGGGCGACCTACGAGCAGTACTTC	CASSFGGATYEQYF
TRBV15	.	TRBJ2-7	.	TGTGCCACCAGCAGAGATCGTGGCTCCACCCACGAGCAGTACTTC	CATSRDRGSTHEQYF
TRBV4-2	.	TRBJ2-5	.	TGTGCCAGCGCCAGGTCAGGGGGTAGGGGGGAGGAGACCCAGTACTTC	CASARSGGRGEETQYF
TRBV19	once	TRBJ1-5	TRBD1	TGTGCCAGTAGTACCGGGACAGGGGTAGGTCAGCCCCAGCATTTT	CASSTGTGVGQPQHF
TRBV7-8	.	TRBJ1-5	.	TGTGCCAGCAGCTTACCGACAGGTTCCAATCAGCCCCAGCATTTT	CASSLPTGSNQPQHF
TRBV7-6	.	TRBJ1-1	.	TGTGCCAGCAGCTTAGCGCAGGGCCCCACTGAAGCTTTCTTT	CASSLAQGPTEAFF
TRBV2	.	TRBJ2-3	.	TGTGCCAGCAGTGACGCGGGGGCGGGCACAGATACGCAGTATTTT	CASSDAGAGTDTQYF
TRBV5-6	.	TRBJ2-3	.	TGTGCCAGCAGCTTGGGTTTTCTGACTAGCACAGATACGCAGTATTTT	CASSLGFLTSTDTQYF
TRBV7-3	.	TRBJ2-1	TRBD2	TGTGCCAGCAGTCAGATGGGGGGGGCCTACAATGAGCAGTTCTTC	CASSQMGGAYNEQFF
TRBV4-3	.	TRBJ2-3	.	TGCGCCAGCAGCCCAGACCCCCAATCTACGCAGTATTTT	CASSPDPQSTQYF
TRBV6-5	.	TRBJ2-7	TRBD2	TGTGCCAGCAGAGACGGGACTAGAGGCCCCTACGAGCAGTACTTC	CASRDGTRGPYEQYF
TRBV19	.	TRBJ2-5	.	TGTGCCAGTAGTACGACGGGGGGCCAGGAGACCCAGTACTTC	CASSTTGGQETQYF
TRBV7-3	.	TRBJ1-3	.	TGTGCCAGCAGCTTAACAGGGGCGACCGGAAACACCATATATTTT	CASSLTGATGNTIYF
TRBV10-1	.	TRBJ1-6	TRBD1	TGCGCCAGCAGTCCCCTGGGACAGGGGTTCTCCTATAATTCACCCCTCCACTTT	CASSPLGQGFSYNSPLHF
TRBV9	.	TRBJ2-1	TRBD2	TGTGCCAGCAGCGCCGGGACTAGCTCCAATGAGCAGTTCTTC	CASSAGTSSNEQFF
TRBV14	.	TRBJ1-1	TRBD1	TGTGCCAGCAGCCCCCGGACAGGGGGTAAAGCTTTCTTT	CASSPRTGGKAFF
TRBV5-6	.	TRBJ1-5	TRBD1	TGTGCCAGCAGTAGGGGGCCCCAACAGCCCCAGCATTTT	CASSRGPQQPQHF
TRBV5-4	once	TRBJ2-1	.	TGTGCCAGCAGCTTGGGTCAGGCTATCGGTGAGCAGTTCTTC	CASSLGQAIGEQFF
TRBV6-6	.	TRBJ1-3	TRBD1	TGTGCCAGCAGTTACGGACAGGGGATCGCTGGAAACACCATATATTTT	CASSYGQGIAGNTIYF
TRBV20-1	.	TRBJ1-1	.	TGCAGTGCTAGAGGGACACCTGAAGCTTTCTTT	CSARGTPEAFF
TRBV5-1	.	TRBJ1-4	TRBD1	TGCGCCAGCAGCTCCGGGGACAGGGTCAAGAATGAAAAACTGTTTTTT	CASSSGDRVKNEKLFF
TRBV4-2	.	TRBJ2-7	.	TGTGCCAGCAGCCAGGGCCCTGAATCCTACGAGCAGTACTTC	CASSQGPESYEQYF
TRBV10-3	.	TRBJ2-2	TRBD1	TGTGCCATCAATCCAACAGGGGGCACCGGGGAGCTGTTTTTT	CAINPTGGTGELFF
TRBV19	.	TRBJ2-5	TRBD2	TGTGCCAGTACCTCCTCCCGTAGCGGGCAAGAGACCCAGTACTTC	CASTSSRSGQETQYF
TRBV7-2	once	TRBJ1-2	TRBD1	TGTGCCAGCAGCTTAGGTAGCGGGACAGGGGGCGGAGGCTACACCTTC	CASSLGSGTGGGGYTF